A single sample is the source of the 22 T cell receptor beta chains below, sequenced in a study of cytomegalovirus exposure and HLA in healthy donors. PCR employed 60 Vbeta and 13 Jbeta primers. Profiled with immunoSEQ multiplex PCR; TCRdb holds only in-frame clones, not every one. The table for this sample gives about 120,000 clones. The sample taken for sequencing was PBMCs. Every receptor here comes from a man aged 18-30 years in good health and CMV-seronegative.

The chain has TRBV18 and TRBJ1-4; no clear D gene. Trimming left V 0 bases short and J 7 bases short, with 15 bases between. This CDR3 region has 16 residues. Per germline, CDR1 KGHSH and CDR2 LQKENI. The CDR3 DNA sequence: TGTGCCAGCTCACCACCGATGGAGGGTGGTGGTGAAAAACTGTTTTTT. Encoded protein: CASSPPMEGGGEKLFF.

The chain carries TRBV28 and TRBJ2-3; TRBD1 agrees at 7 bases. Germline trimming cut 10 bases from V and 7 bases from J; bases unmatched to any gene: 17. CDR3 length: 15 residues. The germline V gene has CDR1 MDHEN and CDR2 SYDVKM. For the CDR3, the DNA is TGTGCCACCAGAGAAGTAGCAGGGGGTGAGAATACGCAGTATTTT. Amino acid sequence: CATREVAGGENTQYF. Variable domain in full (rest from reference TRBV28 and TRBJ2-3): DVKVTQSSRYLVKRTGEKVFLECVQDMDHENMFWYRQDPGLGLRLIYFSYDVKMKEKGDIPEGYSVSREKKERFSLILESASTNQTSMYLCATREVAGGENTQYFGPGTRLTVL.

The chain joins TRBV7-9 to TRBJ2-2; 9 bases align to TRBD1. Germline lookup yields CDR1 SEHNR and CDR2 FQNEAQ (reference sequence). V lost 8 bases and J lost 6; bases outside the gene matches: 10. The length of the CDR3 is 15 residues. The CDR3 loop reads CASRLQGAVAGELFF. As DNA, the CDR3 is TGTGCCAGCCGACTACAGGGGGCGGTGGCCGGGGAGCTGTTTTTT. The whole variable domain, filled in from reference TRBV7-9 and TRBJ2-2, reads DTGVSQNPRHKITKRGQNVTFRCDPISEHNRLYWYRQTLGQGPEFLTYFQNEAQLEKSRLLSDRFSAERPKGSFSTLEIQRTEQGDSAMYLCASRLQGAVAGELFFGEGSRLTVL.

The genes are TRBV7-6 and TRBJ1-1, with TRBD1 as a possible D gene (5 bases). From germline, CDR1 is SGHVS and CDR2 FNYEAQ. V lost 7 bases, J lost 1 base, and 25 bases lay in between. CDR3 length: 18 amino acids. The CDR3 protein is CASTNIRGITGGNTEAFF. CDR3 sequence (DNA): TGTGCCAGCACCAATATACGCGGGATTACAGGAGGGAACACTGAAGCTTTCTTT.

The chain links TRBV7-9 to TRBJ1-1; perhaps TRBD1 as D (5 bases). V was cut by 1 base and J by 1 base, with 7 bases left in between. Germline V CDR1 and CDR2: SEHNR, FQNEAQ (reference sequence). The CDR3 covers 14 residues. The CDR3 sequence is CASSLVGENTEAFF. DNA for the CDR3: TGTGCCAGCAGCTTAGTAGGGGAGAACACTGAAGCTTTCTTT.

The rearrangement joins TRBV19 to TRBJ1-1; D not resolved. Looked up from germline, CDR1 is LNHDA and CDR2 is SQIVND (reference sequence). The CDR3 runs to 15 residues. Trimming took 0 bases from V and 1 from J, leaving 9 bases between them. Here the CDR3 reads CASSIDHSRNTEAFF. In DNA form, the CDR3 reads TGTGCCAGTAGTATAGATCATAGCAGGAACACTGAAGCTTTCTTT.

V and J are TRBV2 and TRBJ2-2, with 13 bases identical to TRBD2. The trim removed 2 bases at V and 6 bases at J, leaving 0 bases unmatched. CDR1 is SNHLY and CDR2 is FYNNEI in the germline V gene. There are 15 residues in the CDR3. CDR3 DNA sequence: TGTGCCAGCAGTGAAACTAGCGGGAGGGCCGGGGAGCTGTTTTTT. Its protein is CASSETSGRAGELFF.

The V and J genes are TRBV5-8 and TRBJ1-6; D unclear. This CDR3 comprises 16 residues. V was cut by 3 bases and J by 7 bases, with 17 bases left in between. Germline V gene data show CDR1 as SGHTS and CDR2 as YDEGEE. This CDR3 is CASSSSDRHENSPLHF. DNA of the CDR3: TGTGCCAGCAGCTCCTCCGACCGACACGAGAATTCACCCCTCCACTTT.

This chain joins TRBV2 and TRBJ2-1; D might be TRBD1 (6 bases). Per the germline V gene, CDR1 is SNHLY and CDR2 is FYNNEI. The CDR3 has 16 amino acids. Deletions cut 8 bases from V and 5 bases from J, with 22 bases between. CDR3 nucleotides: TGTGCCAGCTCGGAGTGGATCGGTACAGGGAACAATGAGCAGTTCTTC. This gives the protein CASSEWIGTGNNEQFF.

Remarks on this clone: The junction departs from germline at one end; a sequencing error may be responsible. The same CDR3 also results from other DNA sequences found in this sample. The V call is TRBV29-1, the J call TRBJ2-7; the match to TRBD1 covers 7 bases. The CDR3 is made up of 11 amino acids. Looked up from germline, CDR1 is SQVTM and CDR2 is ANQGSEA. The CDR3 here is CSAGQAYEQYF. The CDR3 DNA sequence: TGTAGCGCCGGACAGGCCTACGAGCAGTACTTC.

This chain connects TRBV30 to TRBJ1-1; 7 bases are shared with TRBD1. CDR3 length: 13 residues. Germline V CDR1 and CDR2: GTSNPN, SVGIG (reference sequence). The V gene end was trimmed by 1 base and the J gene end by 2 bases; junction bases not matched to a gene: 1. The CDR3 coding sequence is TGTGCCTGGAGTGGGGACAGTAACACTGAAGCTTTCTTT. This sequence encodes CAWSGDSNTEAFF.

The rearrangement uses TRBV29-1 and TRBJ1-2; 10 nucleotides align to TRBD1. Per germline, CDR1 SQVTM and CDR2 ANQGSEA. Trimming at V came to 6 bases and at J to 6 bases, leaving 10 bases not matched to a gene. The CDR3 loop spans 14 amino acids. The CDR3 reads CSVTRTGGMDGYTF. Written as DNA, the CDR3 is TGCAGCGTAACCCGGACAGGGGGTATGGATGGCTACACCTTC.

The genes are TRBV10-3 and TRBJ1-5, with TRBD1 identical over 7 bases. V trimming: 6 bases; J trimming: 0 bases; junction bases outside the gene matches: 11. This CDR3 region has 17 residues. The germline gives CDR1 ENHRY, CDR2 SYGVKD. The CDR3 DNA sequence: TGTGCCATCAGGGTGGCAGGGGGTGCCCATAGCAATCAGCCCCAGCATTTT. Translation: CAIRVAGGAHSNQPQHF.

The chain carries TRBV9 and TRBJ1-1; the match to TRBD1 covers 8 bases. With 4 bases clipped from V and 7 bases from J, the junction kept 12 bases outside the gene matches. The CDR3 sequence is 15 residues long. In germline, CDR1 is SGDLS, CDR2 YYNGEE. The CDR3 DNA is TGTGCCAGCAGCCCACGACGGACAGGGTACGGTGAAGCTTTCTTT. This sequence encodes CASSPRRTGYGEAFF.

The chain couples TRBV6-4 to TRBJ2-1; 10 bases are shared with TRBD2. The trim removed 5 bases at V and 7 bases at J, leaving 8 bases unmatched. CDR3 length: 15 residues. Germline V CDR1 and CDR2: MRHNA, SNTAGT. CDR3 sequence reads: CASSPSLAGANEQFF. DNA for the CDR3: TGTGCCAGCAGTCCCTCTCTAGCGGGAGCGAATGAGCAGTTCTTC.

The V and J genes are TRBV11-2 and TRBJ2-7; 9 positions match TRBD2. This CDR3 region has 14 residues. V was clipped by 1 base and J by 7 bases; unmatched bases: 5. Germline V lookup: CDR1 SGHAT, CDR2 FQNNGV. CDR3 protein: CASSLVAGVGEQYF. The CDR3 coding sequence is TGTGCCAGCAGCTTAGTAGCGGGAGTGGGTGAGCAGTACTTC.

The rearrangement links TRBV6-1 to TRBJ2-2; 7 positions match TRBD1. The CDR3 has 14 residues. V lost 8 bases to trimming and J lost 3 bases; unmatched junction nucleotides: 6. CDR1 and CDR2 from the germline V gene are MNHNS and SASEGT. DNA of the CDR3: TGTGCCAGCTCGGGACAGTTTTACACCGGGGAGCTGTTTTTT. Protein: CASSGQFYTGELFF.

This chain joins TRBV6-5 and TRBJ1-1, with D maybe TRBD1 (5 bases). This CDR3 contains 14 residues. The germline V gene encodes CDR1 MNHEY and CDR2 SVGAGI. Deletions cut 5 bases from V and 2 bases from J, with 12 bases between. Here the CDR3 DNA reads TGTGCCAGCAGTGTACTAACAGGAAACACTGAAGCTTTCTTT. Amino acids: CASSVLTGNTEAFF.

This chain connects TRBV5-1 to TRBJ1-1; 10 nucleotides match TRBD1. The ends lost 3 bases at V and 5 bases at J; junction bases unmatched: 7. CDR3 length: 15 residues. CDR1 SGHRS and CDR2 YFSETQ come from the germline V gene. CDR3 loop: CASSSDRGPRTEAFF. CDR3 DNA: TGCGCCAGCAGCTCCGACAGGGGGCCCAGGACTGAAGCTTTCTTT.

V is TRBV19 and J is TRBJ1-4, with D hard to call. V lost 5 bases and J 0 bases, leaving 10 bases between the germline ends. The CDR3 length is 15 residues. The germline CDR1 and CDR2 sequences are LNHDA and SQIVND (reference sequence). The CDR3 DNA follows: TGTGCCAGTAGTGTAACGCCGGCAACTAATGAAAAACTGTTTTTT. The encoded protein is CASSVTPATNEKLFF.

The chain carries TRBV6-5 and TRBJ2-7; 8 nucleotides line up with TRBD1. Trimming took 11 bases from V and 1 from J; bases not matched to a gene: 13. The length of the CDR3 is 15 residues. The germline gives CDR1 MNHEY, CDR2 SVGAGI. The CDR3 region is CAGTPGGFRSYEQYF. The CDR3, as DNA: TGTGCCGGCACCCCAGGGGGCTTCAGGTCCTACGAGCAGTACTTC.

J is TRBJ2-7 and V is TRBV27, with 13 bases fitting TRBD2. Germline lookup yields CDR1 MNHEY and CDR2 SMNVEV (reference sequence). V lost 8 bases to trimming and J lost 2 bases; unmatched junction nucleotides: 12. The CDR3 contains 17 residues. CDR3 amino acids: CASFPGGLAGRTYEQYF. The CDR3 bases are TGTGCCAGCTTCCCCGGGGGACTAGCGGGAAGGACCTACGAGCAGTACTTC.